The 31 T cell receptor beta chains presented below share a single source sample, sequenced in a study of blood T cells in healthy people across ages. Primers used in a second PCR of roughly 6 to 12 cycles were a sample-barcoded 5' primer and a J-beta primer mix. From the 5' RACE reads, TCRdb called clonotypes with MiXCR, one entry per CDR3 protein. The sample has approximately 790,000 distinct CDR3 sequences; 62% are singletons. What was sequenced was blood. Every receptor here comes from a man younger than 40 in good health.

The V call is TRBV9, the J call TRBJ2-7; 8 bases line up with TRBD2. The length of the CDR3 is 15 residues. Germline V CDR1 and CDR2: SGDLS, YYNGEE. The trim removed 4 bases at V and 0 bases at J, leaving 6 bases unmatched. CDR3 loop: CASSPSGGRSYEQYF. DNA for the CDR3: TGTGCCAGCAGCCCGTCGGGGGGGCGCTCCTACGAGCAGTACTTC.

This clonotype came up once. The chain has TRBV7-3 and TRBJ1-3; possibly TRBD1 for D (6 bases). V lost 4 bases, J lost 8 bases, and 15 bases lay in between. Germline-derived CDR1 and CDR2 are SGHTA and FQGTGA. The length of the CDR3 is 14 residues. DNA of the CDR3: TGTGCCAGCAGCTCCCCAGGGGCCGCGGACACCATATATTTT. It yields the protein CASSSPGAADTIYF. Using reference TRBV7-3 and TRBJ1-3 for the parts outside the CDR3, the full variable domain is GAGVSQTPSNKVTEKGKYVELRCDPISGHTALYWYRQSLGQGPEFLIYFQGTGAADDSGLPNDRFFAVRPEGSVSTLKIQRTERGDSAVYLCASSSPGAADTIYFGEGSWLTVV.

The rearrangement links TRBV30 to TRBJ2-5, with a weak D call TRBD2 (7 bases). Germline-derived CDR1 and CDR2 are GTSNPN and SVGIG (reference sequence). The V and J ends lost 0 bases and 5 bases respectively, with 13 bases between them. CDR3 length: 14 residues. In DNA form, the CDR3 reads TGTGCCTGGAGTGTACGAGGGGGGGGGGAGACCCAGTACTTC. As protein: CAWSVRGGGETQYF. Looking up the rest from reference TRBV30 and TRBJ2-5 gives the full variable domain: SQTIHQWPATLVQPVGSPLSLECTVEGTSNPNLYWYRQAAGRGLQLLFYSVGIGQISSEVPQNLSASRPQDRQFILSSKKLLLSDSGFYLCAWSVRGGGETQYFGPGTRLLVL.

V and J are TRBV28 and TRBJ2-7, with D possibly TRBD1 on 6 matching bases. Germline CDR1 is MDHEN and CDR2 is SYDVKM. CDR3 size: 15 residues. The germline V and J ends were trimmed by 2 bases and 0 bases, with 11 bases remaining between them. This chain's CDR3 is CASSLLDSPSYEQYF. The CDR3 nucleotides read TGTGCCAGCAGTTTACTGGACAGCCCCTCCTACGAGCAGTACTTC.

V usage is TRBV27 and J usage is TRBJ2-5, with 8 bases lining up with TRBD2. The better agreement between TRBJ2-7 and the DNA end casts doubt on the J call. Germline-derived CDR1 and CDR2 are MNHEY and SMNVEV (reference sequence). This CDR3 has 14 residues. The CDR3 spells CASTAGGLMNEQYF. CDR3 DNA sequence: TGTGCCAGCACGGCGGGAGGCCTTATGAACGAGCAGTACTTC.

The CDR3 bases are TGCGCCAGCAGCCCCACGGACAGGGGGTTTCAAGAGACCCAGTACTTC. As protein: CASSPTDRGFQETQYF. The chain uses TRBV4-1 and TRBJ2-5, with TRBD1 matching 10 bases. Germline CDR1 reads MGHRA; CDR2 reads YSYEKL. V lost 4 bases to trimming and J lost 2 bases; unmatched junction nucleotides: 7. The CDR3 is 16 residues long.

V gene TRBV6-2 or TRBV6-3 combines with J gene TRBJ2-5; unclear D gene. This CDR3 region has 14 residues. CDR1 and CDR2 from the germline V gene are MNHEY and SVGEGT. V was shortened by 3 bases and J by 2 bases, with 10 bases between the two germline ends. The CDR3 reads CASSYFAPQETQYF. CDR3 coding DNA: TGTGCCAGCAGTTATTTTGCCCCTCAAGAGACCCAGTACTTC.

The chain employs TRBV12-3 or TRBV12-4 and TRBJ2-5; the D gene is possibly TRBD2 (6 bases). Between the trimmed V and J ends, which lost 1 base and 4 bases, there was a span of 19 bases. The CDR3 has 17 amino acids. CDR3 residues: CASSLGGTGERGETQYF. The CDR3 nucleotides are TGTGCCAGCAGTTTAGGAGGGACTGGGGAGAGGGGAGAGACCCAGTACTTC.

This clonotype was seen a handful of times. This chain joins TRBV7-9 and TRBJ2-4, with a possible D match to TRBD1 (6 bases). The CDR3 consists of 13 residues. Germline CDR1 and CDR2: SEHNR and FQNEAQ (reference sequence). V was trimmed by 5 bases and J by 8 bases, leaving 13 bases between them. The CDR3 sequence: CASSTGTVDIQYF. In DNA form, the CDR3 reads TGTGCCAGCAGCACAGGGACCGTGGACATTCAGTACTTC.

The chain combines TRBV3-1 with TRBJ1-6; D is unclear. Trimming removed 4 bases from V and 9 bases from J, with 13 bases in between. Germline CDR1 and CDR2: LGHDT and YNNKEL (reference sequence). The CDR3 length is 14 residues. This chain's CDR3 is CASSPARRISPLHF. DNA of the CDR3: TGTGCCAGCAGCCCGGCACGTAGGATTTCACCCCTCCACTTT.

The V call is TRBV18, the J call TRBJ2-4; D gene uncertain. The J call is doubtful: the DNA matches TRBJ2-7 better. This CDR3 is built from 14 residues. The germline CDR1 and CDR2 sequences are KGHSH and LQKENI. CDR3 nucleotide sequence: TGTGCCAGCTCACCACCGGGGTCCGTCCACGAGCAGTACTTC. This gives the protein CASSPPGSVHEQYF.

This clonotype was picked up a small number of times. The genes are TRBV29-1 and TRBJ2-7; 8 bases match TRBD1. Germline assignment: CDR1 SQVTM and CDR2 ANQGSEA. The CDR3 contains 11 residues. The V segment lost 6 bases and the J segment 6 bases; nucleotides outside the gene matches: 4. DNA of the CDR3: TGCAGCGTGCGGACAGGGCCCGAGCAGTACTTC. Translated: CSVRTGPEQYF.

The V gene is TRBV28, the J gene TRBJ2-5; 10 bases are shared with TRBD2. CDR3 length: 16 amino acids. The germline gives CDR1 MDHEN, CDR2 SYDVKM. The junction had 11 bases not matched to a gene; V was cut back by 8 bases and J by 2 bases. The CDR3 region has the DNA TGTGCCAGCGGATTCACTCGGACTAGCGGACAAGAGACCCAGTACTTC. Amino acids: CASGFTRTSGQETQYF. Variable domain in full (rest from reference TRBV28 and TRBJ2-5): DVKVTQSSRYLVKRTGEKVFLECVQDMDHENMFWYRQDPGLGLRLIYFSYDVKMKEKGDIPEGYSVSREKKERFSLILESASTNQTSMYLCASGFTRTSGQETQYFGPGTRLLVL.

The J gene is TRBJ2-2, the V gene TRBV6-5, with 8 nucleotides matching TRBD1. The V gene's germline CDR1 is MNHEY and CDR2 SVGAGI. V was clipped by 1 base and J by 4 bases; unmatched bases: 5. The CDR3 length is 16 residues. This CDR3 reads CASSYLAGGATGELFF. In DNA form, the CDR3 reads TGTGCCAGCAGTTACTTGGCAGGGGGCGCCACCGGGGAGCTGTTTTTT.

The chain combines TRBV6-2 or TRBV6-3 with TRBJ2-7; D is possibly TRBD1 or TRBD2 (5 bases each). The germline V and J ends were trimmed by 7 bases and 1 base, with 20 bases remaining between them. From germline, CDR1 is MNHEY and CDR2 SVGEGT. The CDR3 extends over 16 amino acids. CDR3 region: CASKIHRRSPSYEQYF. CDR3 DNA: TGTGCCAGCAAAATCCACAGGAGGAGCCCTTCCTACGAGCAGTACTTC.

This clonotype was detected once. This sequence joins TRBV9 and TRBJ1-6; the match to TRBD1 covers 8 bases. There are 14 residues in the CDR3. After removal of 4 bases from V and 10 bases from J, the junction contained 7 bases not matched to a gene. Germline V gene lookup returns CDR1 SGDLS and CDR2 YYNGEE. In DNA form, the CDR3 reads TGTGCCAGCAGCCGCGACAGGGGCGACTCACCCCTCCACTTT. Protein product: CASSRDRGDSPLHF.

The chain joins TRBV25-1 to TRBJ1-2; unclear D gene. Germline-derived CDR1 and CDR2 are MGHDK and SYGVNS. Deletions cut 1 base from V and 4 bases from J, with 13 bases between. The CDR3 covers 15 residues. The CDR3 region has the DNA TGTGCCAGCAGTGAATCTCACAGTTTAACCTATGGCTACACCTTC. Encoded protein: CASSESHSLTYGYTF.

This clonotype was seen a handful of times. The chain joins TRBV5-4 to TRBJ2-5, with D perhaps assigned TRBD1 or TRBD2 (5 bases each). The V end was cut by 4 bases, the J end by 2 bases, with 12 bases between. The germline V gene has CDR1 SGHNT and CDR2 YYREEE (reference sequence). The CDR3 consists of 14 residues. The CDR3 sequence: CASSAGTIQETQYF. The CDR3 coding sequence is TGTGCCAGCAGCGCCGGGACCATACAAGAGACCCAGTACTTC.

The V call is TRBV29-1, the J call TRBJ2-5; the match to TRBD2 covers 8 bases. The J call may be mistaken, given a closer DNA end match to TRBJ2-1. This CDR3 contains 14 residues. The V gene's germline CDR1 is SQVTM and CDR2 ANQGSEA. The CDR3 reads CSVDSGKYQETQFF. The DNA for the CDR3 is TGCAGCGTTGATAGCGGGAAGTACCAAGAGACCCAGTTCTTC.

The rearrangement uses TRBV6-1 and TRBJ2-7; D not resolved. V shed 1 base and J shed 2 bases, with 12 bases lying between them. This CDR3 comprises 15 residues. Germline V gene data show CDR1 as MNHNS and CDR2 as SASEGT. CDR3 amino acids: CASSEEEASTYEQYF. CDR3 in DNA: TGTGCCAGCAGTGAAGAGGAAGCGTCAACCTACGAGCAGTACTTC.

The CDR3 sequence: CASTSAVPYEQYF. CDR3 nucleotide sequence: TGTGCCAGCACCAGCGCGGTACCCTACGAGCAGTACTTC. The genes are TRBV6-2 or TRBV6-3 and TRBJ2-7; D is unresolved. Trimming left V 7 bases short and J 2 bases short, with 12 bases between. Germline V gives CDR1 MNHEY, CDR2 SVGEGT. The length of the CDR3 is 13 residues.

The chain links TRBV6-6 to TRBJ2-3; a weak D match, TRBD1 (6 bases). The V end was cut by 5 bases, the J end by 2 bases, with 14 bases between. Germline assignment: CDR1 MNHNY and CDR2 SVGAGI (reference sequence). CDR3 length: 15 residues. CDR3 sequence reads: CASSANRESTDTQYF. DNA for the CDR3: TGTGCCAGCAGTGCCAACAGGGAGTCCACAGATACGCAGTATTTT.

This clonotype has just a few counts. The chain combines TRBV20-1 with TRBJ2-3; D possibly corresponds to TRBD1 (6 bases). The germline gives CDR1 DFQATT, CDR2 SNEGSKA (reference sequence). The CDR3 length is 13 residues. V was trimmed by 5 bases and J by 0 bases, leaving 9 bases between them. Here the CDR3 reads CSAEGVSTDTQYF. For the CDR3, the DNA is TGCAGTGCTGAGGGGGTTAGCACAGATACGCAGTATTTT.

This clonotype has a handful of counts. This chain joins TRBV6-2 or TRBV6-3 and TRBJ2-4, with unresolved D. The V gene lost 2 bases and the J gene lost 3 bases, with 8 bases spanning the gap. Germline CDR1 MNHEY, CDR2 SVGEGT. The CDR3 consists of 14 residues. CDR3 nucleotide sequence: TGTGCCAGCAGTTACAGGCAAGGCAAAAACATTCAGTACTTC. This gives the protein CASSYRQGKNIQYF.

This clonotype has just a few counts. The J gene is TRBJ1-2, the V gene TRBV27; 9 bases match TRBD1. Germline V gene data show CDR1 as MNHEY and CDR2 as SMNVEV (reference sequence). The CDR3 consists of 13 residues. Unmatched junction bases numbered 6, after V lost 9 bases and J lost 4 bases. The CDR3 is CASGQGSFYGYTF. Written as DNA, the CDR3 is TGTGCCAGTGGACAGGGGTCCTTCTATGGCTACACCTTC.

The rearrangement uses TRBV28 and TRBJ2-1; no firm D call. This CDR3 has 11 amino acids. Trimming removed 9 bases at V and 9 bases at J, with 12 bases between. Looked up from germline, CDR1 is MDHEN and CDR2 is SYDVKM. This chain's CDR3 is CASLQAGEQFF. CDR3 DNA: TGTGCCAGTCTCCAAGCCGGTGAGCAGTTCTTC.

The gene calls are TRBV7-2 and TRBJ2-1; 13 bases line up with TRBD2. Germline V gene data show CDR1 as SGHTA and CDR2 as FQGNSA. J gave up 7 bases and V 8 bases, and 5 bases lay outside the gene matches. CDR3 length: 14 amino acids. CDR3 DNA: TGTGCCAGCGCCGGGACTAGCGGGGTAAATGAGCAGTTCTTC. Its translation: CASAGTSGVNEQFF.

This clonotype came up once. This rearrangement joins TRBV15 to TRBJ2-5; D gene unclear. The CDR3 has 14 residues. V lost 0 bases, J lost 1 base, and 6 bases lay in between. Germline CDR1 and CDR2: LNHNV and YYDKDF (reference sequence). CDR3 sequence (DNA): TGTGCCACCAGCAGAGATCCGAGCCAAGAGACCCAGTACTTC. Translated: CATSRDPSQETQYF.

This clonotype was counted only a few times. The chain combines TRBV6-2 or TRBV6-3 with TRBJ2-7; 8 bases agree with TRBD1. The CDR3 has 16 amino acids. Germline CDR1 and CDR2: MNHEY and SVGEGT. Trimming at V came to 6 bases and at J to 3 bases, leaving 13 bases not matched to a gene. The CDR3: CASSPLTGGQGYEQYF. DNA for the CDR3: TGTGCCAGCAGCCCCCTCACCGGCGGACAGGGCTACGAGCAGTACTTC.

This clonotype turned up a few times. V gene TRBV7-2 combines with J gene TRBJ1-6, with D possibly matching TRBD1 (5 bases). Germline loops: CDR1 SGHTA, CDR2 FQGNSA. V lost 2 bases to trimming and J lost 7 bases, with 9 bases between them. The CDR3 is 14 amino acids. CDR3 amino acids: CASSLSGLNSPLHF. DNA of the CDR3: TGTGCCAGCAGCTTATCAGGGTTGAATTCACCCCTCCACTTT.

There are a few counts of this clonotype. The chain recombines TRBV7-2 with TRBJ2-7, with unresolved D. The tail of the sequence fits TRBJ2-5 better, so the J call may be wrong. The CDR3 extends over 15 amino acids. The V gene's germline CDR1 is SGHTA and CDR2 FQGNSA. The CDR3 DNA reads TGTGCCAGCAGCGCATCCCCGGGCCCCGTGGAGACCCAGTACTTC. Translation: CASSASPGPVETQYF.